Each of the 8 T cell receptor beta chains below was sequenced from the same sample in a study of blood T cell repertoires in COVID-19 (TCRdb year 2020). Receptor libraries were prepared by the immunoSEQ multiplex PCR assay. TCRdb carries this immuneACCESS record with in-frame sequences only. Its versions omit some clonotypes, under half of them owing to an unresolved V gene in the studies checked, with the rest unexplained. The sample table records some 250,000 clones; around 84% of these occur just once. The ten largest clones capture 4% to 4.5% of the sample. Sequencing was carried out using peripheral blood. The source is a man aged 55 to 70 with acute or convalescent COVID-19.

The chain combines TRBV5-1 with TRBJ2-3, with D possibly being TRBD2 (6 bases). V gave up 4 bases and J gave up 5 bases, with 14 bases separating them. Germline CDR1 SGHRS, CDR2 YFSETQ. The CDR3 contains 14 residues. CDR3 in amino acids: CASSTDYTGDTQYF. The CDR3, as DNA: TGCGCCAGCAGCACGGACTACACAGGAGATACGCAGTATTTT.

This clone has just one count. The rearrangement links TRBV9 to TRBJ2-7; a possible D gene is TRBD2 (6 bases). This CDR3 spans 15 amino acids. The V end lost 0 bases, the J end lost 3 bases, and 13 bases lay between the germline ends. Germline V gene lookup returns CDR1 SGDLS and CDR2 YYNGEE. This chain's CDR3 is CASSVDSGQFYEQYF. The CDR3 nucleotides read TGTGCCAGCAGCGTAGATAGCGGCCAATTCTACGAGCAGTACTTC.

The chain recombines TRBV9 with TRBJ2-7; 8 bases agree with TRBD2. Germline trimming cut 0 bases from V and 2 bases from J; bases unmatched to any gene: 10. This CDR3 is 17 amino acids long. CDR1 SGDLS and CDR2 YYNGEE come from the germline V gene. The CDR3 nucleotides are TGTGCCAGCAGCGTAGGTGTTGGGACTAGTATAACCTACGAGCAGTACTTC. Its protein is CASSVGVGTSITYEQYF.

The rearrangement uses TRBV6-6 and TRBJ2-3, with 10 positions matching TRBD1. CDR3 size: 15 residues. Germline V gives CDR1 MNHNY, CDR2 SVGAGI (reference sequence). Trimming cost V 2 bases and J 1 base; bases outside gene matches: 0. The CDR3 DNA reads TGTGCCAGCAGTTACGGGACAGGGGGCACAGATACGCAGTATTTT. This sequence encodes CASSYGTGGTDTQYF.

This rearrangement joins TRBV27 to TRBJ2-2; perhaps TRBD1 as D (5 bases). Germline V lookup: CDR1 MNHEY, CDR2 SMNVEV (reference sequence). This CDR3 spans 14 amino acids. Between the trimmed V and J ends, which lost 7 bases and 1 base, there was a span of 10 bases. This chain's CDR3 is CASTVTGNTGELFF. In nucleotides, the CDR3 is TGTGCCAGCACCGTTACAGGGAACACCGGGGAGCTGTTTTTT.

V usage is TRBV19 and J usage is TRBJ2-3; D perhaps matches TRBD2 (6 bases). This CDR3 region has 11 residues. With 0 bases removed from V and 13 bases from J, the gap between germline ends came to 8 bases. The V gene's germline CDR1 is LNHDA and CDR2 SQIVND (reference sequence). In DNA, the CDR3 is TGTGCCAGTAGTATAGACAGGGAGGAGTATTTT. This encodes CASSIDREEYF. The full variable domain, rest sourced from reference TRBV19 and TRBJ2-3, is DGGITQSPKYLFRKEGQNVTLSCEQNLNHDAMYWYRQDPGQGLRLIYYSQIVNDFQKGDIAEGYSVSREKKESFPLTVTSAQKNPTAFYLCASSIDREEYFGPGTRLTVL.

The chain links TRBV30 to TRBJ2-7; 10 bases are shared with TRBD2. V was pared by 0 bases and J by 0 bases, with 5 bases of the junction left unmatched. From germline, CDR1 is GTSNPN and CDR2 SVGIG (reference sequence). The CDR3 has 16 residues. CDR3 in DNA: TGTGCCTGGAGTGTCCCAATAGCGGGAGGCTCCTACGAGCAGTACTTC. Translated: CAWSVPIAGGSYEQYF.

V is TRBV15 and J is TRBJ1-1; D is possibly TRBD1 (5 bases). CDR1 is LNHNV, CDR2 YYDKDF, per germline (reference sequence). V was clipped by 1 base and J by 3 bases, with 15 bases between them. The CDR3 runs 16 residues. CDR3 DNA: TGTGCCACCAGCAGAGGTTGGGGGGGAGTGGACACTGAAGCTTTCTTT. Protein: CATSRGWGGVDTEAFF.